Following are 26 T cell receptor beta chains from one sample sequenced in a study of blood T cells in healthy people across ages. Then a second PCR, running roughly 7 to 11 cycles, was carried out with a sample-barcoded 5' primer and a J-beta primer mix. TCRdb used MiXCR to reprocess the 5' RACE reads, holding one entry per CDR3 protein. This table holds approximately 850,000 distinct CDR3 sequences, 44% found once. Specimen: blood. Receptors originate from a man aged 55-75 years in good health.

This clonotype has only a few counts. V is TRBV12-3 or TRBV12-4 and J is TRBJ1-4; TRBD1 agrees at 8 bases. The CDR3 contains 12 residues. V was pared by 10 bases and J by 10 bases, with 8 bases of the junction left unmatched. For the CDR3, the DNA is TGTGCCACCAATGGGGGGACAGGAAAACTGTTTTTT. Translating it yields CATNGGTGKLFF.

V is TRBV7-6 and J is TRBJ1-4, with D possibly being TRBD1 (6 bases). The ends were cut back, 5 bases at V and 2 bases at J, with 6 bases in the middle. Germline V gene data show CDR1 as SGHVS and CDR2 as FNYEAQ. This CDR3 comprises 13 residues. As DNA, the CDR3 is TGTGCCAGCAGCACAGGGACTAATGAAAAACTGTTTTTT. Its translation: CASSTGTNEKLFF.

This clonotype was detected only a few times. The chain has TRBV4-1 and TRBJ2-6; 9 bases line up with TRBD1. This CDR3 is built from 20 residues. The trim removed 2 bases at V and 0 bases at J, leaving 11 bases unmatched. Germline V lookup: CDR1 MGHRA, CDR2 YSYEKL. CDR3 nucleotides: TGCGCCAGCAGCCAAAATTGGCCGGGACAGGGAAGCTCTGGGGCCAACGTCCTGACTTTC. It is translated as CASSQNWPGQGSSGANVLTF.

V gene TRBV12-5 combines with J gene TRBJ1-2; a weak D match, TRBD1 (6 bases). Trimming removed 2 bases from V and 8 bases from J, with 27 bases in between. CDR1 LGHNT and CDR2 FRNRAP come from the germline V gene. CDR3 length equals 18 residues. The CDR3 DNA reads as TGTGCTAGTGGTTTGACGGGACCAGTAGCGGGGGGCTTTAAAGGCTACACCTTC. It codes for CASGLTGPVAGGFKGYTF.

The V and J genes are TRBV7-2 and TRBJ2-5, with D maybe TRBD1 (5 bases). The germline gives CDR1 SGHTA, CDR2 FQGNSA. The V end was cut by 7 bases, the J end by 5 bases, with 20 bases between. The CDR3 consists of 15 residues. CDR3 in amino acids: CASTPPDKGGETQYF. The CDR3 DNA sequence: TGTGCCAGCACTCCCCCGGACAAGGGTGGGGAGACCCAGTACTTC.

This clonotype was recorded a few times. This chain joins TRBV7-2 and TRBJ2-7; tentatively, D is TRBD1 or TRBD2 (5 bases each). Trimming left V 1 base short and J 3 bases short, with 19 bases between. There are 17 residues in the CDR3. The germline CDR1 and CDR2 sequences are SGHTA and FQGNSA. CDR3 DNA: TGTGCCAGCAGCTTAGACCTGGGACGGTTGAGGGACTACGAGCAGTACTTC. Amino acids: CASSLDLGRLRDYEQYF.

This clonotype was found a few times. Mismatch with germline at one junction end may stem from a read error. This chain connects TRBV20-1 to TRBJ2-2, with no clear D. Germline CDR1 DFQATT, CDR2 SNEGSKA (reference sequence). The CDR3 has 17 amino acids. The CDR3 DNA reads TGCAGTGCTAGAAACAAACCAGAGACCACGAACGCCGGGGAGCTGTTTTTT. Amino acid sequence: CSARNKPETTNAGELFF.

The table lists this clonotype with a few counts. The chain recombines TRBV6-1 with TRBJ2-4, with 7 bases matching TRBD2. With the DNA end fitting TRBJ2-7 better, the J assignment may be wrong. The CDR3 has 14 amino acids. Germline V lookup: CDR1 MNHNS, CDR2 SASEGT. CDR3 DNA sequence: TGTGCCAGCAGTGAATCGGGGGGAGTGTACGAGCAGTACTTC. Its translation is CASSESGGVYEQYF.

This clonotype was detected a few times. This rearrangement joins TRBV6-1 to TRBJ2-5, with no clear D. Germline CDR1 reads MNHNS; CDR2 reads SASEGT. V was trimmed by 1 base and J by 5 bases, leaving 5 bases between them. The CDR3 has 12 residues. CDR3 amino acids: CASSEGPETQYF. The CDR3 DNA reads as TGTGCCAGCAGTGAAGGACCTGAGACCCAGTACTTC.

This clonotype came up a few times. The chain employs TRBV19 and TRBJ2-7; no clear D. V shed 1 base and J shed 3 bases, with 7 bases lying between them. The germline V gene encodes CDR1 LNHDA and CDR2 SQIVND (reference sequence). The CDR3 sequence is 13 residues long. CDR3 sequence: CASSIGQYYEQYF. In nucleotides, the CDR3 is TGTGCCAGTAGTATAGGACAATACTACGAGCAGTACTTC. Filled out from reference TRBV19 and TRBJ2-7, the complete variable domain reads DGGITQSPKYLFRKEGQNVTLSCEQNLNHDAMYWYRQDPGQGLRLIYYSQIVNDFQKGDIAEGYSVSREKKESFPLTVTSAQKNPTAFYLCASSIGQYYEQYFGPGTRLTVT.

The V and J genes are TRBV5-1 and TRBJ1-1, with a tentative D call TRBD1 (6 bases). The length of the CDR3 is 15 residues. Deletions cut 2 bases from V and 0 bases from J, with 11 bases between. Germline-derived CDR1 and CDR2 are SGHRS and YFSETQ. The CDR3 loop reads CASSLQTGLNTEAFF. CDR3 in DNA: TGCGCCAGCAGCTTACAGACAGGTTTGAACACTGAAGCTTTCTTT.

Only a few counts were recorded for this clonotype. This sequence joins TRBV4-3 and TRBJ1-6, with a tentative D call TRBD1 (5 bases). CDR1 and CDR2 (germline): LGHNA, YSLEER. The CDR3 spans 17 residues. The V end was cut by 0 bases, the J end by 0 bases, with 9 bases between. In DNA, the CDR3 is TGCGCCAGCAGCCAAGACTGGCAGGGCTCCTATAATTCACCCCTCCACTTT. Its translation: CASSQDWQGSYNSPLHF.

This clonotype was detected a few times. The chain carries TRBV7-9 and TRBJ1-6; 7 positions match TRBD1. The V and J ends lost 1 base and 7 bases, in that order; junction bases with no gene match: 4. This CDR3 spans 15 amino acids. Germline V gene lookup returns CDR1 SEHNR and CDR2 FQNEAQ (reference sequence). CDR3 loop: CASSLGIGGNSPLHF. The CDR3 region has the DNA TGTGCCAGCAGCTTAGGAATAGGGGGCAATTCACCCCTCCACTTT.

This clonotype was counted between two and nine times. This chain connects TRBV11-2 to TRBJ1-2; 7 bases agree with TRBD1. This CDR3 comprises 15 residues. The germline V gene encodes CDR1 SGHAT and CDR2 FQNNGV. V was clipped by 1 base and J by 3 bases; unmatched bases: 5. The CDR3 loop is CASSLGGTAYYGYTF. Written as DNA, the CDR3 is TGTGCCAGCAGCTTAGGTGGGACAGCTTACTATGGCTACACCTTC.

On this clonotype itself: One end of the junction is discordant with germline, which a read error may explain. The chain joins TRBV6-5 to TRBJ2-1; TRBD2 agrees at 8 bases. Germline V lookup: CDR1 MNHEY, CDR2 SVGAGI. This CDR3 comprises 16 residues. DNA for the CDR3: TGTGCCGGCAGGCCACCGGGACTAGGGTCCTACAATGAGCAGTTCTTC. Amino acid sequence: CAGRPPGLGSYNEQFF.

This clonotype was counted once. V gene TRBV4-3 combines with J gene TRBJ2-3, with D tentatively TRBD2 (5 bases). The CDR3 contains 15 residues. Per germline, CDR1 LGHNA and CDR2 YSLEER. Trimming took off 3 bases at V and 0 bases at J, with 10 bases between the two ends. DNA of the CDR3: TGCGCCAGCAGCCATAAAGCGGCTAGCACAGATACGCAGTATTTT. Residues: CASSHKAASTDTQYF.

This rearrangement joins TRBV4-2 to TRBJ1-1, with TRBD1 as a possible D gene (5 bases). The CDR3 runs to 15 residues. V gave up 2 bases and J gave up 1 base, with 11 bases separating them. The germline V gene encodes CDR1 LGHNA and CDR2 YNFKEQ. The CDR3 bases are TGTGCCAGCAGCCAATCTGACAGACCGAACACTGAAGCTTTCTTT. This gives the protein CASSQSDRPNTEAFF.

This chain links TRBV4-3 with TRBJ2-1; 13 nucleotides align to TRBD2. The CDR3 covers 15 residues. The germline V gene has CDR1 LGHNA and CDR2 YSLEER. V lost 3 bases and J lost 8; bases outside the gene matches: 4. The CDR3 DNA follows: TGCGCCAGCAGCCATAGGACTAGCGGGGGAGATGAGCAGTTCTTC. This codes for CASSHRTSGGDEQFF.

The chain employs TRBV6-1 and TRBJ2-7, with 7 bases lining up with TRBD1. CDR3 length equals 13 residues. The germline V gene encodes CDR1 MNHNS and CDR2 SASEGT. The V gene end was trimmed by 4 bases and the J gene end by 7 bases; junction bases not matched to a gene: 7. CDR3 in amino acids: CASSVEQGKEQYF. CDR3 DNA: TGTGCCAGCAGTGTGGAACAGGGGAAAGAGCAGTACTTC.

V and J are TRBV3-1 and TRBJ2-1; no clear D gene. Trimming stripped 2 bases from V and 10 bases from J, with 6 bases between. The germline gives CDR1 LGHDT, CDR2 YNNKEL (reference sequence). The CDR3 totals 11 residues. The CDR3 loop reads CASSQHSEQFF. DNA of the CDR3: TGTGCCAGCAGCCAACACAGCGAGCAGTTCTTC.

This clonotype was seen more than once but under ten times. The chain recombines TRBV14 with TRBJ1-4; D might be TRBD1 (6 bases). This CDR3 has 15 amino acids. Between the trimmed V and J ends, which lost 3 bases and 6 bases, there was a span of 14 bases. Germline V lookup: CDR1 SGHDN, CDR2 FVKESK. CDR3 amino acids: CASSQTGTRDEKLFF. In nucleotides, the CDR3 is TGTGCCAGCAGCCAGACCGGGACAAGAGATGAAAAACTGTTTTTT.

The chain links TRBV18 to TRBJ1-2; TRBD1 matches 9 bases. The CDR3 runs to 14 residues. Germline lookup yields CDR1 KGHSH and CDR2 LQKENI. Trimming took 5 bases from V and 7 from J; bases not matched to a gene: 8. CDR3 nucleotides: TGTGCCAGCTCAGCGGGACAGGGAAAAGGTGGCTACACCTTC. It encodes CASSAGQGKGGYTF.

The chain couples TRBV20-1 to TRBJ2-3; D is unresolved. Germline V CDR1 and CDR2: DFQATT, SNEGSKA (reference sequence). The length of the CDR3 is 10 residues. Trimming removed 5 bases from V and 5 bases from J, with 5 bases in between. The CDR3 region has the DNA TGCAGTGCTCTGGTAGATACGCAGTATTTT. Protein sequence: CSALVDTQYF.

In the case of this clonotype: A much bigger clone sits one base away, suggesting this may be a read error. The genes are TRBV12-3 or TRBV12-4 and TRBJ2-7; TRBD1 matches at 7 bases. Germline trimming cut 6 bases from V and 0 bases from J; bases unmatched to any gene: 8. The CDR3 runs 15 residues. The CDR3 DNA reads as TGTGCCAGCAGCGATACAGGGGACGCCTCCTACGAGCAGTACTTC. Translated: CASSDTGDASYEQYF.

V usage is TRBV25-1 and J usage is TRBJ2-1; no clear D. Trimming removed 1 base at V and 9 bases at J, with 10 bases between. This CDR3 spans 13 amino acids. Germline V gene lookup returns CDR1 MGHDK and CDR2 SYGVNS. The CDR3 loop reads CASSESTSGEQFF. The CDR3 bases are TGTGCCAGCAGTGAATCCACGTCGGGTGAGCAGTTCTTC. Drawing the rest from reference TRBV25-1 and TRBJ2-1, the complete variable domain is EADIYQTPRYLVIGTGKKITLECSQTMGHDKMYWYQQDPGMELHLIHYSYGVNSTEKGDLSSESTVSRIRTEHFPLTLESARPSHTSQYLCASSESTSGEQFFGPGTRLTVL.

With regard to this clonotype: Being one base from a much bigger clone, this may be a read error. This chain uses TRBV12-3 or TRBV12-4 with TRBJ1-5; 9 bases align to TRBD1. The CDR3 totals 13 residues. V lost 6 bases, J lost 11 bases, and 8 bases stayed unmatched. The CDR3 DNA reads as TGTGCCAGCAGACGACAGGGACAGGGCGCCCAGCATTTT. Translating it yields CASRRQGQGAQHF.